This paragraph reports one T cell receptor beta chain. Diagnosis relied on clinical symptoms, serum thyroxine and TRAb, thyroid ultrasound and orbital computed tomography. Around 10 ml fresh peripheral blood yielded the PBMCs. Germline V gene sequence: CDR1 SGHTA, CDR2 FQGNSA. The CDR3 contains 18 residues. Trimming at V came to 3 bases and at J to 0 bases, leaving 10 bases not matched to a gene. RNA transcripts were the template for amplifying TCR beta CDR3 regions. When the TCR CDR3 underwent first-round RT-PCR, the HTBI primer set was used. One entry per CDR3 protein, called by TCRdb with MiXCR from the multiplex PCR reads. The sample holds about 590,000 distinct CDR3 sequences, about 15% seen once. The data belong to a study of T cells in Graves' hyperthyroidism and ophthalmopathy.

This receptor was identified in a woman between 25 and 40 years old with Graves' hyperthyroidism. The sample was blood. This chain links TRBV7-2 with TRBJ2-3; 9 bases map to TRBD2. CDR3 DNA: TGTGCCAGCAGCTTGGGGAGCGGGAGGTTTACTAGCACAGATACGCAGTATTTT. Translating it yields CASSLGSGRFTSTDTQYF.